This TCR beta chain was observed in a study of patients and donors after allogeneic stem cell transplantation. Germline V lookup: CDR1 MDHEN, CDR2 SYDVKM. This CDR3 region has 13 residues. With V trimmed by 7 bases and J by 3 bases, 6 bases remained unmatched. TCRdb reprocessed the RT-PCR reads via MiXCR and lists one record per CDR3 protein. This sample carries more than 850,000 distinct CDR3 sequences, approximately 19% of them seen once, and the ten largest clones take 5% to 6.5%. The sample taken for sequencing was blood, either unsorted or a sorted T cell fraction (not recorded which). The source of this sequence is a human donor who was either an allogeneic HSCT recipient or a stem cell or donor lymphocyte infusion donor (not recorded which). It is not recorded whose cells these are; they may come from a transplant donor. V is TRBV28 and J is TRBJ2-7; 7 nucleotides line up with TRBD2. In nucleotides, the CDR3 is TGTGCCAGCACCGGGGGGAACAGCTACGAGCAGTACTTC. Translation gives CASTGGNSYEQYF.